The 10 T cell receptor beta chains below were found in one sample sequenced in a study of blood T cell repertoires in COVID-19. Clones were read by immunoSEQ multiplex PCR, and TCRdb kept only the in-frame ones, dropping some. There are around 94,000 clones in the sample; 75% to 85% occur only once, and around 19% lies in the top ten. Sequenced material: peripheral blood. The receptors originated from a human donor in a cohort sampled during active COVID-19.

The chain couples TRBV27 to TRBJ1-2; D is possibly TRBD1 (5 bases). This CDR3 has 16 amino acids. Germline V gene lookup returns CDR1 MNHEY and CDR2 SMNVEV (reference sequence). The V gene lost 11 bases and the J gene lost 2 bases, with 24 bases spanning the gap. CDR3 nucleotide sequence: TGTGCCCCCATGGGGCCCGGCCCCAGCTTAAACTATGGCTACACCTTC. Amino acid sequence: CAPMGPGPSLNYGYTF.

The chain is built from TRBV12-3 or TRBV12-4 and TRBJ1-2; 8 positions agree with TRBD1. Losses at the gene ends were 7 bases for V and 7 bases for J; bases not matched to a gene: 5. CDR3 length: 12 residues. The CDR3 loop reads CASTGTGVGYTF. In DNA form, the CDR3 reads TGTGCCAGCACCGGGACAGGCGTTGGCTACACCTTC.

This clone is medium-sized in the sample. The V and J genes are TRBV7-2 and TRBJ1-2; D remains unclear. The CDR3 has 13 residues. Germline-derived CDR1 and CDR2 are SGHTA and FQGNSA. The V and J ends lost 2 bases and 10 bases respectively, with 14 bases between them. CDR3 region: CASSLNNADSYTF. The CDR3 region has the DNA TGTGCCAGCAGCTTAAACAATGCGGACTCCTACACCTTC.

The CDR3 DNA reads TGTGCCTGCCAGCCGACCAGGTATGGCTACACCTTC. Encoded protein: CACQPTRYGYTF. The V call is TRBV30, the J call TRBJ1-2; D remains ambiguous. Germline assignment: CDR1 GTSNPN and CDR2 SVGIG (reference sequence). The CDR3 has 12 amino acids. Trimming removed 6 bases from V and 5 bases from J, with 13 bases in between.

V is TRBV10-2 and J is TRBJ2-2, with D perhaps matching TRBD2 (5 bases). Per germline, CDR1 WSHSY and CDR2 SAAADI. The CDR3 is made up of 13 amino acids. V lost 4 bases and J lost 8, with 11 bases in between. The CDR3 DNA follows: TGCGCCAGCAGTGGACTATCAGCTGGGGAGCTGTTTTTT. Its protein is CASSGLSAGELFF.

This chain uses TRBV7-2 with TRBJ1-3, with D unresolved. CDR3 length: 15 amino acids. Germline V gene lookup returns CDR1 SGHTA and CDR2 FQGNSA. V dropped 0 bases and J dropped 1 base, with 7 bases sitting between them. CDR3: CASSLAGGSGNTIYF. The CDR3 DNA reads as TGTGCCAGCAGCTTAGCCGGAGGATCTGGAAACACCATATATTTT. The full variable domain, with the rest looked up from reference TRBV7-2 and TRBJ1-3, is GAGVSQSPSNKVTEKGKDVELRCDPISGHTALYWYRQSLGQGLEFLIYFQGNSAPDKSGLPSDRFSAERTGGSVSTLTIQRTQQEDSAVYLCASSLAGGSGNTIYFGEGSWLTVV.

J is TRBJ2-1 and V is TRBV6-2 or TRBV6-3, with 11 bases aligning to TRBD2. CDR1 is MNHEY and CDR2 is SVGEGT in the germline V gene. The CDR3 spans 18 residues. V lost 2 bases and J lost 5; bases outside the gene matches: 11. The CDR3 DNA follows: TGTGCCAGCAGTTACCCGACCCGGACTAGCGGGTATGACAATGAGCAGTTCTTC. Translating gives CASSYPTRTSGYDNEQFF.

This CDR3 reads CAISESERAGQFF. The CDR3 DNA is TGTGCCATCAGTGAATCCGAGCGGGCGGGGCAGTTCTTC. The chain employs TRBV10-3 and TRBJ2-1; a weak D match, TRBD2 (6 bases). The V end lost 3 bases, the J end lost 12 bases, and 15 bases lay between the germline ends. This CDR3 has 13 residues. Germline values: CDR1 ENHRY, CDR2 SYGVKD.

This chain uses TRBV6-5 with TRBJ2-7; TRBD1 is a possible D gene (5 bases). This CDR3 contains 16 residues. Trimming pared 2 bases from V and 4 bases from J, leaving 18 bases between. Per the germline V gene, CDR1 is MNHEY and CDR2 is SVGAGI. The CDR3 sequence: CASSYLSRTHPYEQYF. The CDR3 DNA follows: TGTGCCAGCAGTTACCTTAGCAGGACACACCCTTACGAGCAGTACTTC.

The gene calls are TRBV5-6 and TRBJ2-2; a possible D gene is TRBD2 (5 bases). From germline, CDR1 is SGHDT and CDR2 YYEEEE. The CDR3 contains 15 residues. Trimming took 2 bases from V and 3 from J, leaving 11 bases between them. The DNA for the CDR3 is TGTGCCAGCAGCTTCCCGGGGTCCTACACCGGGGAGCTGTTTTTT. Translated: CASSFPGSYTGELFF.